What follows are 31 T cell receptor beta chains derived from one specimen sequenced in a study of CD8 T cells in Susac syndrome. The authors reverse transcribed about 0.5 to 1 ug RNA with random hexamers. Each CDR3 protein gets one entry after TCRdb re-called the immunoSEQ multiplex PCR reads with MiXCR. This repertoire shows more than 150,000 distinct CDR3 sequences, roughly nine tenths found once; its top ten account for around 0.08%. Specimen: CD4+ T cells from PBMCs. These receptors all stem from a human donor in good health.

Concerning this clonotype itself: An end of the junction differs from the germline gene, which may be a read error. The chain carries TRBV20-1 and TRBJ1-2; D unclear. Germline CDR1 DFQATT, CDR2 SNEGSKA (reference sequence). The CDR3 has 13 residues. The CDR3, as DNA: TGCAGTGCTCCCGCAGGACTCAACTTTGGCTACACCTTC. As protein: CSAPAGLNFGYTF.

This chain connects TRBV27 to TRBJ2-1; TRBD1 is a possible D gene (6 bases). From germline, CDR1 is MNHEY and CDR2 SMNVEV (reference sequence). The CDR3 sequence is 15 residues long. Trimming pared 3 bases from V and 2 bases from J, leaving 11 bases between. The chain's CDR3 is CASSLVQGPYNEQFF. The CDR3 coding sequence is TGTGCCAGCAGTTTGGTACAGGGTCCCTACAATGAGCAGTTCTTC.

This chain uses TRBV7-8 with TRBJ1-1; a weak D match, TRBD1 (5 bases). The CDR3 extends over 14 amino acids. The germline V gene has CDR1 SGHVS and CDR2 FQNEAQ. V was trimmed by 1 base and J by 6 bases, leaving 12 bases between them. CDR3 sequence: CASSLGFGAAEAFF. CDR3 coding DNA: TGTGCCAGCAGCTTAGGTTTTGGGGCGGCTGAAGCTTTCTTT.

V gene TRBV20-1 combines with J gene TRBJ2-6; D unclear. The CDR3 is 14 residues long. V shed 3 bases and J shed 0 bases, with 6 bases lying between them. Looked up from germline, CDR1 is DFQATT and CDR2 is SNEGSKA (reference sequence). DNA for the CDR3: TGCAGTGCTAGCAGGAGCTCTGGGGCCAACGTCCTGACTTTC. Translated: CSASRSSGANVLTF.

The rearrangement uses TRBV2 and TRBJ2-6; D uncertain. CDR1 SNHLY and CDR2 FYNNEI come from the germline V gene. This CDR3 has 13 residues. V gave up 6 bases and J gave up 4 bases, with 7 bases separating them. CDR3 loop: CASSVLGANVLTF. Written as DNA, the CDR3 is TGTGCCAGCAGCGTCCTCGGGGCCAACGTCCTGACTTTC.

This clonotype has more than one count but fewer than ten. The V gene is TRBV18, the J gene TRBJ2-7; unclear D gene. CDR3 length: 14 amino acids. The germline V gene encodes CDR1 KGHSH and CDR2 LQKENI. V was shortened by 2 bases and J by 1 base, with 9 bases between the two germline ends. This CDR3 is CASSPGLVSYEQYF. The CDR3 bases are TGTGCCAGCTCACCAGGGCTGGTTTCCTACGAGCAGTACTTC.

CDR3 sequence reads: CASSPGGSGGYNEQFF. Here the CDR3 DNA reads TGTGCCAGCAGCCCCGGAGGGAGCGGGGGCTACAATGAGCAGTTCTTC. This rearrangement joins TRBV7-2 to TRBJ2-1, with 8 bases identical to TRBD2. The germline V gene encodes CDR1 SGHTA and CDR2 FQGNSA. CDR3 length equals 16 residues. With 5 bases clipped from V and 3 bases from J, the junction kept 9 bases outside the gene matches.

Details on this clonotype: A read error may account for a junction end that differs from germline. The chain employs TRBV20-1 and TRBJ2-7; 15 bases map to TRBD2. Germline CDR1 DFQATT, CDR2 SNEGSKA (reference sequence). The CDR3 is made up of 15 amino acids. The CDR3 DNA reads TGCAGTGCCCTGGGGACTAGCGGGAGGACTAACGGGGCTGACTTC. Protein product: CSALGTSGRTNGADF.

V gene TRBV7-2 combines with J gene TRBJ2-5; no clear D. There are 14 residues in the CDR3. V lost 5 bases and J 4 bases, leaving 14 bases between the germline ends. Germline CDR1 reads SGHTA; CDR2 reads FQGNSA. The CDR3 loop is CASSPRAGIETQYF. In nucleotides, the CDR3 is TGTGCCAGCAGCCCTAGGGCAGGTATAGAGACCCAGTACTTC.

The chain couples TRBV28 to TRBJ2-7; TRBD1 is a possible D gene (5 bases). CDR3 size: 12 residues. V dropped 7 bases and J dropped 4 bases, with 11 bases sitting between them. Per the germline V gene, CDR1 is MDHEN and CDR2 is SYDVKM. CDR3 nucleotide sequence: TGTGCCAGCACCCTAGGGGAATACGAGCAGTACTTC. Residues: CASTLGEYEQYF.

The V call is TRBV6-2 or TRBV6-3, the J call TRBJ2-3; possibly TRBD1 for D (5 bases). The CDR3 runs 15 residues. Trimming removed 3 bases from V and 1 base from J, with 11 bases in between. In germline, CDR1 is MNHEY, CDR2 SVGEGT. The CDR3 DNA reads as TGTGCCAGCAGTTATGTCCTGGGGCGCACAGATACGCAGTATTTT. Its translation: CASSYVLGRTDTQYF.

The chain couples TRBV12-3 or TRBV12-4 to TRBJ2-2, with 7 bases fitting TRBD2. V was clipped by 5 bases and J by 5 bases; unmatched bases: 2. This CDR3 is built from 13 residues. CDR3: CASSRRGTGELFF. Written as DNA, the CDR3 is TGTGCCAGCAGTCGGCGGGGGACCGGGGAGCTGTTTTTT.

This chain connects TRBV6-2 or TRBV6-3 to TRBJ2-7; 12 bases align to TRBD2. Losses at the gene ends were 0 bases for V and 1 base for J; bases not matched to a gene: 4. The length of the CDR3 is 17 residues. Germline V gene data show CDR1 as MNHEY and CDR2 as SVGEGT. The CDR3 region is CASSYSPSGGDSYEQYF. CDR3 bases: TGTGCCAGCAGTTACTCGCCTAGCGGGGGGGATTCCTACGAGCAGTACTTC.

The chain carries TRBV10-3 and TRBJ2-1; 9 bases agree with TRBD1. V lost 6 bases to trimming and J lost 12 bases; unmatched junction nucleotides: 12. This CDR3 contains 14 residues. Germline CDR1 and CDR2: ENHRY and SYGVKD. The CDR3 bases are TGTGCCATCAGCGGGGACAGGGAGCGGGGTGCGCAGTTCTTC. Translated, it gives CAISGDRERGAQFF.

V gene TRBV11-2 combines with J gene TRBJ2-1, with D perhaps matching TRBD1 (6 bases). Germline-derived CDR1 and CDR2 are SGHAT and FQNNGV. Trimming pared 5 bases from V and 3 bases from J, leaving 17 bases between. This CDR3 has 16 amino acids. The CDR3 protein is CASSPVRGSGYNEQFF. DNA for the CDR3: TGTGCCAGCAGCCCAGTAAGGGGGAGTGGCTACAATGAGCAGTTCTTC.

The chain has TRBV29-1 and TRBJ1-1; D unclear. Germline CDR1 reads SQVTM; CDR2 reads ANQGSEA. The length of the CDR3 is 12 residues. V gave up 8 bases and J gave up 3 bases, with 13 bases separating them. CDR3 sequence (DNA): TGCAGCATCCCCCGGCGGGACACTGAAGCTTTCTTT. Translation: CSIPRRDTEAFF.

This clonotype was observed a single time. The rearrangement joins TRBV20-1 to TRBJ1-6; possibly TRBD1 for D (6 bases). Per germline, CDR1 DFQATT and CDR2 SNEGSKA (reference sequence). V was shortened by 4 bases and J by 10 bases, with 14 bases between the two germline ends. The CDR3 sequence is 13 residues long. The CDR3 coding sequence is TGCAGTGCTACTGGGGGCGCGGGCTCACCCCTCCACTTT. Its protein product is CSATGGAGSPLHF.

The chain has TRBV7-2 and TRBJ2-3; D remains unclear. With 2 bases removed from V and 4 bases from J, the gap between germline ends came to 7 bases. The germline V gene has CDR1 SGHTA and CDR2 FQGNSA. This CDR3 has 13 residues. The CDR3 nucleotides are TGTGCCAGCAGCTTATCGAACTCAGATACGCAGTATTTT. The encoded protein is CASSLSNSDTQYF.

The chain combines TRBV18 with TRBJ2-2; TRBD1 aligns across 8 bases. V was pared by 10 bases and J by 2 bases, with 9 bases of the junction left unmatched. The CDR3 is made up of 15 amino acids. CDR1 and CDR2 (germline): KGHSH, LQKENI. DNA of the CDR3: TGTGCCACCCCAGACCAGGGGGCTAACACCGGGGAGCTGTTTTTT. Amino acids: CATPDQGANTGELFF.

The CDR3 here is CASSPRGEAETQYF. The CDR3 region has the DNA TGTGCCAGCTCACCACGGGGGGAAGCAGAGACCCAGTACTTC. This sequence joins TRBV18 and TRBJ2-5; D perhaps matches TRBD2 (6 bases). Per germline, CDR1 KGHSH and CDR2 LQKENI. V lost 1 base and J lost 4, with 10 bases in between. This CDR3 is 14 amino acids long.

The rearrangement joins TRBV6-6 to TRBJ2-5; 10 bases fit TRBD1. The length of the CDR3 is 15 residues. The V and J ends lost 5 bases and 4 bases, in that order; junction bases with no gene match: 7. Looked up from germline, CDR1 is MNHNY and CDR2 is SVGAGI (reference sequence). The CDR3 nucleotides are TGTGCCAGCAGTCTCCGGGACAGGGGAGGAGAGACCCAGTACTTC. Translated, it gives CASSLRDRGGETQYF.

The chain links TRBV6-2 or TRBV6-3 to TRBJ1-1; D remains unclear. CDR3 length: 17 amino acids. Trimming left V 3 bases short and J 8 bases short, with 25 bases between. The germline gives CDR1 MNHEY, CDR2 SVGEGT. The CDR3 DNA reads TGTGCCAGCAGTTATTCAACATTGGGTACAGTCTCCCTAGAAGCTTTCTTT. As protein: CASSYSTLGTVSLEAFF.

The rearrangement uses TRBV2 and TRBJ1-1, with D possibly TRBD1 on 5 matching bases. The CDR3 runs to 12 residues. The germline CDR1 and CDR2 sequences are SNHLY and FYNNEI. The germline V and J ends were trimmed by 4 bases and 10 bases, with 13 bases remaining between them. The CDR3 loop reads CASSVGEDSAFF. In nucleotides, the CDR3 is TGTGCCAGCAGTGTAGGGGAGGACTCAGCTTTCTTT.

This sequence joins TRBV24-1 and TRBJ2-3, with a possible D match to TRBD2 (6 bases). The CDR3 contains 16 residues. The germline CDR1 and CDR2 sequences are KGHDR and SFDVKD. The V end was cut by 3 bases, the J end by 0 bases, with 12 bases between. CDR3 DNA: TGTGCCACCAGTGATGCTAGCGCGATTAGCACAGATACGCAGTATTTT. Its translation: CATSDASAISTDTQYF.

V usage is TRBV30 and J usage is TRBJ1-5; no clear D gene. There are 13 residues in the CDR3. Germline V CDR1 and CDR2: GTSNPN, SVGIG (reference sequence). V was shortened by 5 bases and J by 7 bases, with 15 bases between the two germline ends. CDR3 in amino acids: CAWGYTEGQPQHF. The DNA of the CDR3 is TGTGCCTGGGGATACACGGAGGGACAGCCCCAGCATTTT.

The chain has TRBV12-3 or TRBV12-4 and TRBJ1-1; D ambiguous. Trimming took 0 bases from V and 0 from J, leaving 8 bases between them. The CDR3 runs 15 residues. CDR3 protein: CASSLAGILNTEAFF. DNA for the CDR3: TGTGCCAGCAGTTTAGCGGGCATCTTGAACACTGAAGCTTTCTTT.

This clonotype is a singleton in its sample. The CDR3 protein is CASSSIVSNQPQHF. In nucleotides, the CDR3 is TGTGCCAGCAGTTCCATAGTCAGCAATCAGCCCCAGCATTTT. The rearrangement joins TRBV28 to TRBJ1-5; D is undetermined. Per the germline V gene, CDR1 is MDHEN and CDR2 is SYDVKM. The CDR3 extends over 14 amino acids. Between the trimmed V and J ends, which lost 4 bases and 1 base, there was a span of 8 bases.

As concerns this clonotype: An end of the junction differs from the germline gene, which may be a read error. The genes are TRBV7-2 and TRBJ2-1, with 12 bases matching TRBD1. Germline lookup yields CDR1 SGHTA and CDR2 FQGNSA. The CDR3 spans 13 residues. CDR3 nucleotides: TGTGCCAGCAGCTCGTCCCGGGACAGGGGGCAGTCCTTC. Translating it yields CASSSSRDRGQSF.

V gene TRBV5-4 combines with J gene TRBJ2-5; D could derive from TRBD1 or TRBD2 (6 bases each). V lost 0 bases to trimming and J lost 5 bases, with 14 bases between them. Germline V gene sequence: CDR1 SGHNT, CDR2 YYREEE (reference sequence). The CDR3 has 15 residues. DNA of the CDR3: TGTGCCAGCAGCTTGGCTCGGGGGCCGGGGGAGACCCAGTACTTC. This gives the protein CASSLARGPGETQYF.

V and J are TRBV7-2 and TRBJ1-2; 10 nucleotides line up with TRBD1. Germline V lookup: CDR1 SGHTA, CDR2 FQGNSA. This CDR3 spans 17 amino acids. The V and J ends lost 2 bases and 0 bases, in that order; junction bases with no gene match: 6. CDR3 in amino acids: CASSLFLGQGANYGYTF. CDR3 sequence (DNA): TGTGCCAGCAGCTTATTTCTCGGACAGGGGGCTAACTATGGCTACACCTTC.

This chain uses TRBV5-1 with TRBJ1-1, with D perhaps TRBD1 (6 bases). Trimming removed 3 bases from V and 5 bases from J, with 14 bases in between. The CDR3 has 14 residues. The germline V gene has CDR1 SGHRS and CDR2 YFSETQ. Here the CDR3 DNA reads TGCGCCAGCAGCTCGGGGGACATCGGGACTGAAGCTTTCTTT. Translation gives CASSSGDIGTEAFF.